This TCR beta chain originates from a study of cytomegalovirus exposure and HLA in healthy donors listed by TCRdb under 2017. At the level of the whole study: According to a later analysis, one platform produced both the 110 or so validation repertoires and the roughly 640 repertoires of the first cohort. The study aimed to test whether signatures of past pathogen exposure could be identified by cataloging public T cell receptors. In addition to the first cohort of several hundred subjects, a separate validation cohort of about 120 different subjects was used. The study combined high-throughput TCR immunosequencing, statistical association of individual TCRs with disease status, and machine learning to predict cytomegalovirus infection status.

Library preparation used the immunoSEQ multiplex PCR assay. In the authors' own workflow: A statistical classification framework was developed to diagnose cytomegalovirus status using the catalog of TCR beta chain sequences. Not all clones reach the TCRdb copy of this immuneACCESS table, which keeps in-frame sequences only. Checked studies attribute under half of the gap to unresolved V genes and leave the rest unexplained. From that table come the V and J calls and clone size; the DNA was used to work out D and trimming. This sample comprises about 57,000 clones, around 89% of them detected only once. The ten largest account for 1% to 1.5% of the sample. Separate from the approximately 670-subject first cohort, the validation cohort of 120 subjects was the group to which the donors belonged. Details on this clone: No antigen is known for it. Per-base quality was not reported, and no clone a single base away is much larger than it.

Results and caveats for the whole study, not just this receptor: A later analysis found that TCRs clustered in the first cohort also tended to co-occur in the 110 or so validation repertoires, with about 94% of cluster scores above 0. In vitro tests confirmed that a few of the cytomegalovirus-associated TCR beta chains recognize cytomegalovirus antigens. Cytomegalovirus status was reported to be diagnosed by the classifier with high specificity and sensitivity in both the original and validation cohorts. The authors suggested that the approach could potentially be extended to other disease states and immunological phenotypes. Across donors, most TCR sequences were observed very rarely, whereas some public TCRs were present in many individuals. The study listed approximately 160 TCR beta chains as associated with cytomegalovirus. A later analysis had no HLA typing for the validation cohort, so co-occurrence there was scored across all 110 or so repertoires.

CDR1 GTSNPN and CDR2 SVGIG were looked up in the germline V gene (reference sequence). V gives up 3 bases and J gives up 5 bases, and the segment between their germline ends measures 22 bases. The cysteine opens and the phenylalanine closes a CDR3 of 17 amino acids. CDR3 DNA only is kept here, 51 bases in frame from base 1. This sequence originates from a young woman in good health and CMV-seronegative. The specimen was PBMCs. Recombination linked TRBV30 to TRBJ2-2, with a tentative D gene TRBD2 over 5 matching bases. The nucleotide sequence is given as TGTGCCTGGAGACCCGAGTGGTTGGGCCGGGGTACCGGGGAGCTGTTTTTT. This is translated as CAWRPEWLGRGTGELFF.